Listed below are T cell receptor beta chains from one sample, sequenced in a study of blood T cell repertoires in COVID-19. Sequenced by immunoSEQ multiplex PCR; TCRdb stores in-frame clones only, minus some. Found here are some 160,000 clones, approximately 82% of them singletons; the top ten hold over 10%. The sample comprised peripheral blood. These receptor sequences come from a man aged 65 to 79 who had recovered from COVID-19. CDR3s include the opening cysteine and the closing phenylalanine or tryptophan. D genes are given only for firm matches. The size field is filled for only some rows; it gives once, few, many or a size class.

v_gene,d_gene,abundance,j_gene,CDR3aa,CDR3nt
TRBV6-2/TRBV6-3,TRBD1,once,TRBJ1-2,CASSTPGQGNYGYTF,TGTGCCAGCAGTACCCCGGGACAGGGGAACTATGGCTACACCTTC
TRBV4-1,.,.,TRBJ2-7,CASSHGQTLNLYEQYF,TGCGCCAGCAGCCATGGACAGACTTTAAATCTCTACGAGCAGTACTTC
TRBV28,.,few,TRBJ1-5,CASTLPRGPQHF,TGTGCCAGCACCCTACCCCGGGGGCCCCAGCATTTT
TRBV18,TRBD1,once,TRBJ2-2,CASSPGQGATGELFF,TGTGCCAGCTCACCGGGACAGGGGGCAACCGGGGAGCTGTTTTTT
TRBV5-6,.,once,TRBJ1-2,CASSQDGGGYGYTF,TGTGCCAGCAGCCAGGATGGGGGGGGCTATGGCTACACCTTC
TRBV28,TRBD1,.,TRBJ1-2,CASNPGDRSLYGYTF,TGTGCCAGCAACCCTGGGGACAGATCGCTCTATGGCTACACCTTC
TRBV5-1,TRBD1,once,TRBJ2-7,CASSPGQGGNEQYF,TGCGCCAGCAGCCCGGGACAGGGAGGAAACGAGCAGTACTTC
TRBV6-5,.,once,TRBJ2-2,CASSYGAWNTGELFF,TGTGCCAGCAGTTATGGGGCCTGGAACACCGGGGAGCTGTTTTTT
TRBV30,.,.,TRBJ2-7,CAWADSTYEQYF,TGTGCCTGGGCGGACAGCACCTACGAGCAGTACTTC
TRBV7-8,TRBD1,.,TRBJ2-7,CASSTPGTDSYEQYF,TGTGCCAGCAGCACCCCAGGGACAGACTCCTACGAGCAGTACTTC
TRBV28,.,.,TRBJ1-5,CASSTAGQYSNQPQHF,TGTGCCAGCAGCACAGCGGGACAATATAGCAATCAGCCCCAGCATTTT
TRBV4-1,.,.,TRBJ1-1,CASRPLGQLGGAFF,TGCGCCAGCAGGCCGCTCGGGCAGTTGGGGGGAGCTTTCTTT
TRBV5-1,.,.,TRBJ2-7,CASSLGPTRDYEQYF,TGCGCCAGCAGCTTGGGCCCCACCCGAGACTACGAGCAGTACTTC
TRBV18,TRBD2,.,TRBJ2-1,CASSPPQSRLANEQFF,TGTGCCAGCTCACCACCACAAAGCCGACTAGCTAATGAGCAGTTCTTC
TRBV7-2,.,once,TRBJ1-5,CASSLEVTDQPQHF,TGTGCCAGCAGCTTAGAGGTGACAGATCAGCCCCAGCATTTT
TRBV5-1,.,.,TRBJ2-1,CASSLGERSSYNEQFF,TGCGCCAGCAGCTTGGGAGAGCGGAGCTCCTACAATGAGCAGTTCTTC
TRBV6-1,.,few,TRBJ2-1,CASSERGRASSYNEQFF,TGTGCCAGCAGTGAAAGGGGGAGGGCAAGCTCCTACAATGAGCAGTTCTTC
TRBV29-1,TRBD2,.,TRBJ2-1,CSAGLAGEWNEQFF,TGCAGCGCGGGACTAGCGGGAGAGTGGAATGAGCAGTTCTTC
TRBV7-8,.,.,TRBJ1-5,CASSSLRGDLQPQHF,TGTGCCAGCAGCTCCCTCCGGGGGGACCTCCAGCCCCAGCATTTT
TRBV6-5,TRBD2,.,TRBJ2-7,CASSAEGGGSYEQYF,TGTGCCAGCAGCGCGGAAGGCGGGGGTTCCTACGAGCAGTACTTC
TRBV5-4,.,.,TRBJ2-2,CASSLPNTGELFF,TGTGCCAGCAGTCTACCGAACACCGGGGAGCTGTTTTTT
TRBV18,TRBD1,.,TRBJ1-2,CASSGQGDYGYTF,TGTGCCAGCTCGGGACAGGGTGACTATGGCTACACCTTC
TRBV6-1,.,.,TRBJ1-1,CASSEQLYNTEAFF,TGTGCCAGCAGTGAACAGTTATACAACACTGAAGCTTTCTTT
TRBV1,.,.,TRBJ2-3,CTSSLTSGSTDTQYF,TGCACCAGCAGCCTGACTAGCGGGAGCACAGATACGCAGTATTTT
TRBV18,.,.,TRBJ2-1,CASSPQTDNEQFF,TGTGCCAGCTCACCACAGACTGACAATGAGCAGTTCTTC
TRBV5-1,.,few,TRBJ2-3,CASSLEGADTQYF,TGCGCCAGCAGCTTGGAGGGAGCAGATACGCAGTATTTT
TRBV4-1,.,.,TRBJ2-7,CASSQGPSSYEQYF,TGCGCCAGCAGCCAAGGCCCGAGCTCCTACGAGCAGTACTTC
TRBV11-3,.,.,TRBJ2-7,CASSLGGHGSYEQYF,TGTGCCAGCAGCTTAGGGGGACACGGTTCCTACGAGCAGTACTTC
TRBV2,TRBD1,.,TRBJ2-7,CASSTGQVPYEQYF,TGTGCCAGCAGTACCGGACAGGTACCCTACGAGCAGTACTTC
TRBV9,TRBD1,once,TRBJ2-7,CASSPLGDSYYEQYF,TGTGCCAGCAGCCCCCTAGGGGACAGCTACTACGAGCAGTACTTC
TRBV6-5,TRBD2,.,TRBJ2-1,CASSGTSIDEQFF,TGTGCCAGCAGCGGGACTAGTATCGATGAGCAGTTCTTC
TRBV7-9,.,.,TRBJ2-7,CASSFDIGSYEQYF,TGTGCCAGCAGCTTCGACATCGGCTCCTACGAGCAGTACTTC
TRBV18,.,.,TRBJ2-4,CASSPQGRAKNIQYF,TGTGCCAGCTCACCACAAGGGAGAGCCAAAAACATTCAGTACTTC
TRBV9,.,.,TRBJ1-4,CASSRLDRNEKLFF,TGTGCCAGCAGCCGATTAGACAGAAATGAAAAACTGTTTTTT
TRBV30,.,.,TRBJ2-1,CAWSLHPGGKNEQFF,TGTGCCTGGAGTTTGCATCCAGGGGGGAAAAATGAGCAGTTCTTC
TRBV12-3/TRBV12-4,TRBD1,few,TRBJ2-7,CASSRDSYEQYF,TGTGCCAGCAGCCGGGACAGCTACGAGCAGTACTTC
TRBV5-1,TRBD2,once,TRBJ2-5,CASGRGLQETQYF,TGCGCCAGTGGGAGGGGACTACAAGAGACCCAGTACTTC
TRBV2,.,once,TRBJ2-7,CASSVTSSYEQYF,TGTGCCAGCAGCGTAACTAGTTCCTACGAGCAGTACTTC
TRBV6-1,.,.,TRBJ2-7,CASSEGLEYHEQYF,TGTGCCAGCAGTGAAGGGTTAGAGTATCACGAGCAGTACTTC
TRBV2,TRBD2,.,TRBJ2-1,CASSVLSGRAKNEQFF,TGTGCCAGCAGTGTCCTTAGCGGGAGGGCCAAGAATGAGCAGTTCTTC
TRBV5-6,TRBD2,.,TRBJ2-1,CASSLLAGVSYNEQFF,TGTGCCAGCAGTCTCCTAGCGGGAGTGTCATACAATGAGCAGTTCTTC
TRBV7-3,.,.,TRBJ2-3,CASSLNGDKDTQYF,TGTGCCAGCAGCTTAAACGGGGATAAGGATACGCAGTATTTT